This TCR beta chain was observed in a study of OX40 agonist ivuxolimab in advanced cancers. Study overall: Patients received ivuxolimab, an agonistic anti-OX40 (CD134) antibody. The study, taken as a whole, reports: At doses 0.1 to 3.0 mg/kg, CD4+ and CD8+ clones expanded.

Germline loops: CDR1 SGHKS, CDR2 YYEKEE (reference sequence). With 6 bases removed from V and 6 bases from J, the gap between germline ends came to 15 bases. The length of the CDR3 is 14 residues. Profiled with immunoSEQ multiplex PCR; TCRdb holds only in-frame clones, not every one. The data show around 70,000 clones, around 85% seen once. Worth noting for this clone: Its antigen is currently unknown.

This clonotype was obtained from an adult with an advanced solid tumor such as melanoma, head and neck, liver or kidney cancer. This specimen consisted of CD4+ or CD8+ T cells sorted from blood, obtained in a trial of the OX40 agonist ivuxolimab. V gene TRBV5-5 combines with J gene TRBJ2-2; D unclear. CDR3 sequence (DNA): TGTGCCAGCATCCTGGACGGGTTCGCCGGGGAGCTGTTTTTT. This gives the protein CASILDGFAGELFF.